This TCR beta chain was sequenced for a study of post-analysis software for immune sequencing data. Study conclusions and caveats: Those samples that were prepared in the same batch co-clustered strongly by F measure. Relative to controls, patients with multiple sclerosis showed significantly lower normalized Chao1 diversity. Included in a set of about five TRBV segments more frequent in patients than controls were TRBV5-6, TRBV5-1 and TRBV20-1.

Comment on this clonotype: Its antigen is unidentified.

TCR beta libraries were prepared from cDNA with unique molecular identifiers. One entry per CDR3 protein, called by TCRdb with MiXCR from the PCR reads. The repertoire holds about 160,000 distinct CDR3 sequences, around 36% seen once, with under 30% in the top ten. The ends lost 10 bases at V and 6 bases at J; junction bases unmatched: 1. Germline lookup yields CDR1 WSHSY and CDR2 SAAADI. This CDR3 region has 10 residues. Source: blood, taken after autologous hematopoietic stem cell transplantation. The TCR sequence derives from a girl aged 5-17 years with multiple sclerosis. V is TRBV10-2 and J is TRBJ1-2; 8 bases align to TRBD1. The CDR3: CAKDRDGYTF. The CDR3 coding sequence is TGCGCCAAGGACAGGGATGGCTACACCTTC.